This TCR beta chain appears in the sequencing data of a study of blood T cell repertoires in COVID-19. Study-wide context: Specimens from acute and convalescent COVID-19 originated in the United States, Italy and Spain. In each case, the material was cDNA or gDNA derived from T cells, B-cell-depleted T cells, or PBMCs.

Authors' processing steps: From reference gene primer amplification, estimates of nucleated cell counts were derived. Sequenced by immunoSEQ multiplex PCR; TCRdb stores in-frame clones only, minus some. V, J and clone size were drawn from that table, and D and trimming were deduced from the DNA. The data contain about 94,000 clones, 80% to 85% of them seen just once; the ten biggest clones take up around 6.5%. The CDR3 sequence is 13 residues long. Trimming took off 2 bases at V and 7 bases at J, with 9 bases between the two ends. CDR1 is GTSNPN, CDR2 SVGIG, per germline (reference sequence). The chain combines TRBV30 with TRBJ1-6; no definite D call. This sequence was found in a man aged 60 to 69 with acute or convalescent COVID-19. The sequenced sample consisted of peripheral blood. The CDR3 nucleotides are TGTGCCTGGAGTTCCGGACTAAATTCACCCCTCCACTTT. It codes for CAWSSGLNSPLHF.